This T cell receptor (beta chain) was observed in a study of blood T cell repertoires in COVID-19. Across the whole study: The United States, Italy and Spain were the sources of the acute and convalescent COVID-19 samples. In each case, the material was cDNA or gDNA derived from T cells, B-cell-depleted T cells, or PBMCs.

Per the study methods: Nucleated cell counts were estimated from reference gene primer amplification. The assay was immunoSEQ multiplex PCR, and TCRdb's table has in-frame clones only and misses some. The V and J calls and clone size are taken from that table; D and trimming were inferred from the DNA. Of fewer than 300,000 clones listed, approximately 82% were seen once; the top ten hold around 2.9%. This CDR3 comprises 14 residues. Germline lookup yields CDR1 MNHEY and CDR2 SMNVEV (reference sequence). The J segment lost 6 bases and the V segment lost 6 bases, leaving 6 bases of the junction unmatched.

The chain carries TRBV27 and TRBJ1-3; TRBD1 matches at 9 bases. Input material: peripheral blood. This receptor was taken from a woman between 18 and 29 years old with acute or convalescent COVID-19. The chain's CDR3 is CASSRRQGVNTIYF. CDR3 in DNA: TGTGCCAGCAGCCGACGACAGGGGGTAAACACCATATATTTT.